Listed here are 29 T cell receptor beta chains from one sample, sequenced in a study of blood T cell repertoires in COVID-19. Produced via immunoSEQ multiplex PCR; TCRdb's table is partial and in-frame only. The sample records more than 300,000 clones, 87% being singletons. Sequencing was done on a sample of PBMCs or T cells enriched from blood (not recorded which). The receptors come from a man in his forties or fifties in a cohort exposed to, infected with or recovered from COVID-19 (not recorded which).

The chain links TRBV5-4 to TRBJ2-2; TRBD2 aligns across 7 bases. The CDR3 covers 15 residues. CDR1 is SGHNT, CDR2 YYREEE, per germline (reference sequence). Trimming removed 1 base from V and 6 bases from J; junction bases left unmatched: 6. The DNA for the CDR3 is TGTGCCAGCAGCTTGATTGGGGGGGTGGCCGGGGAGCTGTTTTTT. This sequence encodes CASSLIGGVAGELFF.

The genes are TRBV6-5 and TRBJ2-1; 8 bases are shared with TRBD2. Per germline, CDR1 MNHEY and CDR2 SVGAGI. Germline trimming cut 8 bases from V and 0 bases from J; bases unmatched to any gene: 6. This CDR3 is built from 15 residues. CDR3 amino acids: CASGPTSGSYNEQFF. The CDR3 region has the DNA TGTGCCAGCGGTCCTACTAGCGGCTCCTACAATGAGCAGTTCTTC.

This sequence joins TRBV29-1 and TRBJ1-2; 7 nucleotides agree with TRBD1. V was pared by 6 bases and J by 4 bases, with 14 bases of the junction left unmatched. The CDR3 covers 15 residues. From germline, CDR1 is SQVTM and CDR2 ANQGSEA. The CDR3, as DNA: TGCAGCGTGGCGTTGGGACAGCGAGGCCCCTATGGCTACACCTTC. This gives the protein CSVALGQRGPYGYTF. Variable domain in full (rest from reference TRBV29-1 and TRBJ1-2): SAVISQKPSRDICQRGTSLTIQCQVDSQVTMMFWYRQQPGQSLTLIATANQGSEATYESGFVIDKFPISRPNLTFSTLTVSNMSPEDSSIYLCSVALGQRGPYGYTFGSGTRLTVV.

The J gene is TRBJ2-2, the V gene TRBV18; D unresolved. The CDR3 consists of 14 residues. Trimming took 2 bases from V and 0 from J, leaving 4 bases between them. The germline gives CDR1 KGHSH, CDR2 LQKENI. In DNA form, the CDR3 reads TGTGCCAGCTCACCAGTCGCGAACACCGGGGAGCTGTTTTTT. Its translation is CASSPVANTGELFF. The full variable domain, completed using reference TRBV18 and TRBJ2-2, is NAGVMQNPRHLVRRRGQEARLRCSPMKGHSHVYWYRQLPEEGLKFMVYLQKENIIDESGMPKERFSAEFPKEGPSILRIQQVVRGDSAAYFCASSPVANTGELFFGEGSRLTVL.

The rearrangement uses TRBV9 and TRBJ1-2; 9 bases line up with TRBD1. This CDR3 is 13 amino acids long. Unmatched junction bases numbered 5, after V lost 4 bases and J lost 7 bases. Germline CDR1 SGDLS, CDR2 YYNGEE. In DNA form, the CDR3 reads TGTGCCAGCAGCAAACAGGGGGCAATTGGCTACACCTTC. It yields the protein CASSKQGAIGYTF.

The V call is TRBV5-1, the J call TRBJ1-1; 10 positions match TRBD1. Germline CDR1 SGHRS, CDR2 YFSETQ. The CDR3 has 17 residues. The ends lost 2 bases at V and 2 bases at J; junction bases unmatched: 9. CDR3 sequence reads: CASSFFRGTGANTEAFF. In DNA, the CDR3 is TGCGCCAGCAGCTTTTTCCGGGGGACAGGGGCTAACACTGAAGCTTTCTTT. Drawing the rest from reference TRBV5-1 and TRBJ1-1, the complete variable domain is KAGVTQTPRYLIKTRGQQVTLSCSPISGHRSVSWYQQTPGQGLQFLFEYFSETQRNKGNFPGRFSGRQFSNSRSEMNVSTLELGDSALYLCASSFFRGTGANTEAFFGQGTRLTVV.

This clone showed up just once. The chain combines TRBV18 with TRBJ1-2; tentatively, D is TRBD1 (5 bases). V was pared by 4 bases and J by 3 bases, with 9 bases between. This CDR3 comprises 13 residues. CDR1 is KGHSH, CDR2 LQKENI, per germline. The CDR3 region is CASSLTEDYGYTF. In DNA form, the CDR3 reads TGTGCCAGCTCACTGACAGAGGACTATGGCTACACCTTC.

V gene TRBV4-2 combines with J gene TRBJ2-2; D is perhaps TRBD2 (5 bases). Per the germline V gene, CDR1 is LGHNA and CDR2 is YNFKEQ. V was cut by 5 bases and J by 5 bases, with 24 bases left in between. The CDR3 contains 18 residues. The CDR3 protein is CASSSPRYRGAPTGELFF. The CDR3 DNA reads TGTGCCAGCAGCTCTCCACGGTACCGGGGAGCCCCAACCGGGGAGCTGTTTTTT.

The rearrangement links TRBV5-4 to TRBJ2-3, with 7 bases matching TRBD2. The CDR3 extends over 17 amino acids. Germline V gene lookup returns CDR1 SGHNT and CDR2 YYREEE (reference sequence). The V and J ends lost 0 bases and 2 bases, in that order; junction bases with no gene match: 9. The CDR3 region has the DNA TGTGCCAGCAGCTTGGTGACGACTAGCAGCAACACAGATACGCAGTATTTT. It specifies CASSLVTTSSNTDTQYF.

This clone was counted a few times. The rearrangement uses TRBV3-1 (or the pseudogene TRBV3-2) and TRBJ1-3, with a tentative D call TRBD1 (5 bases). V gave up 0 bases and J gave up 3 bases, with 9 bases separating them. The CDR3 is 15 residues long. CDR1 is LGHDT and CDR2 is YNNKEL in the germline V gene (reference sequence). The CDR3 region has the DNA TGTGCCAGCAGCCAAGATTTACAGGATGGAAACACCATATATTTT. It codes for CASSQDLQDGNTIYF.

This clone appeared a single time. The chain employs TRBV6-6 and TRBJ1-1, with D tentatively TRBD1 (6 bases). The CDR3 consists of 13 residues. Trimming pared 10 bases from V and 0 bases from J, leaving 12 bases between. Germline CDR1 is MNHNY and CDR2 is SVGAGI (reference sequence). CDR3 DNA sequence: TGTGCCACCTCGACAGGATTGAACACTGAAGCTTTCTTT. Translating it yields CATSTGLNTEAFF.

The chain has TRBV27 and TRBJ2-7; 7 bases are a match to TRBD2. After removal of 6 bases from V and 2 bases from J, the junction contained 7 bases not matched to a gene. Germline V gene sequence: CDR1 MNHEY, CDR2 SMNVEV (reference sequence). CDR3 size: 14 residues. The DNA for the CDR3 is TGTGCCAGCAGGGGGGGGAGCCTAACCTACGAGCAGTACTTC. It is translated as CASRGGSLTYEQYF.

The rearrangement links TRBV7-3 to TRBJ1-6, with D possibly matching TRBD1 (6 bases). V was trimmed by 5 bases and J by 6 bases, leaving 14 bases between them. CDR3 length: 15 residues. Germline loops: CDR1 SGHTA, CDR2 FQGTGA. The CDR3 region is CASSLGTGINSPLHF. The CDR3 DNA is TGTGCCAGCAGCCTAGGCACAGGGATTAATTCACCCCTCCACTTT.

This clone was seen more than once but under ten times. This chain links TRBV6-6 with TRBJ2-6; 12 bases are a match to TRBD2. Germline trimming cut 5 bases from V and 0 bases from J; bases unmatched to any gene: 2. The CDR3 has 17 amino acids. The germline V gene encodes CDR1 MNHNY and CDR2 SVGAGI (reference sequence). The CDR3 nucleotides are TGTGCCAGCAGTCGGACTAGCGGGGACTCTGGGGCCAACGTCCTGACTTTC. Translation: CASSRTSGDSGANVLTF.

This chain joins TRBV9 and TRBJ1-6; perhaps TRBD1 as D (5 bases). CDR1 is SGDLS, CDR2 YYNGEE, per germline. This CDR3 comprises 13 residues. Trimming pared 7 bases from V and 7 bases from J, leaving 12 bases between. The CDR3 DNA reads TGTGCCAGCCATGGGGGGGGGAATTCACCCCTCCACTTT. Translation: CASHGGGNSPLHF.

The chain uses TRBV29-1 and TRBJ1-1; D perhaps matches TRBD1 (6 bases). This CDR3 has 11 amino acids. Trimming took off 6 bases at V and 8 bases at J, with 13 bases between the two ends. Germline V gives CDR1 SQVTM, CDR2 ANQGSEA. CDR3 residues: CSVHPGQEAFF. The CDR3 nucleotides are TGCAGCGTCCATCCCGGACAGGAAGCTTTCTTT.

This clone is a singleton in its sample. The chain combines TRBV7-9 with TRBJ2-1; no definite D call. V was clipped by 1 base and J by 6 bases, with 13 bases between them. Germline CDR1 reads SEHNR; CDR2 reads FQNEAQ (reference sequence). This CDR3 has 15 residues. The CDR3 loop reads CASSLDTWRSNEQFF. Written as DNA, the CDR3 is TGTGCCAGCAGCTTAGATACGTGGCGGAGCAATGAGCAGTTCTTC.

The chain has TRBV5-1 and TRBJ1-5; a possible D gene is TRBD1 (5 bases). V gave up 4 bases and J gave up 2 bases, with 16 bases separating them. This CDR3 is 16 amino acids long. The germline V gene has CDR1 SGHRS and CDR2 YFSETQ. CDR3 bases: TGCGCCAGCAGCCCCGGCCCCCAGGGTGGCAATCAGCCCCAGCATTTT. This encodes CASSPGPQGGNQPQHF.

CDR3 amino acids: CASSLQGRGANVLTF. As DNA, the CDR3 is TGTGCCAGCAGCTTGCAGGGCCGTGGGGCCAACGTCCTGACTTTC. This sequence joins TRBV5-8 and TRBJ2-6; TRBD1 is a possible D gene (5 bases). This CDR3 is 15 amino acids long. The V gene's germline CDR1 is SGHTS and CDR2 YDEGEE. Trimming removed 1 base at V and 3 bases at J, with 8 bases between.

CDR3 sequence reads: CASSFSGNTEAFF. Here the CDR3 DNA reads TGCGCCAGCAGCTTTAGCGGGAACACTGAAGCTTTCTTT. This rearrangement joins TRBV5-1 to TRBJ1-1; D gene uncertain. The CDR3 length is 13 residues. Per the germline V gene, CDR1 is SGHRS and CDR2 is YFSETQ. V lost 2 bases to trimming and J lost 1 base, with 6 bases between them.

The chain uses TRBV4-1 and TRBJ1-6, with D hard to call. V was trimmed by 5 bases and J by 7 bases, leaving 15 bases between them. This CDR3 region has 15 residues. Germline lookup yields CDR1 MGHRA and CDR2 YSYEKL. The CDR3 here is CASSVLTVANSPLHF. CDR3 nucleotide sequence: TGCGCCAGCAGCGTATTAACAGTTGCGAATTCACCCCTCCACTTT.

The chain carries TRBV7-6 and TRBJ2-1, with 12 positions matching TRBD2. This CDR3 has 16 residues. The germline gives CDR1 SGHVS, CDR2 FNYEAQ. The V and J ends lost 4 bases and 4 bases, in that order; junction bases with no gene match: 5. As DNA, the CDR3 is TGTGCCAGCAGCTCACCGGGACTAGCGGGTTACAATGAGCAGTTCTTC. Translation: CASSSPGLAGYNEQFF.

This clone was seen a handful of times. The gene calls are TRBV13 and TRBJ2-5; TRBD1 might be the D (6 bases). Germline CDR1 reads PRHDT; CDR2 reads FYEKMQ (reference sequence). The V and J ends lost 5 bases and 2 bases respectively, with 12 bases between them. The CDR3 totals 14 residues. The CDR3 sequence: CASSPWDTQETQYF. CDR3 coding DNA: TGTGCCAGCAGCCCCTGGGACACACAAGAGACCCAGTACTTC.

The rearrangement joins TRBV30 to TRBJ1-2; 9 bases are shared with TRBD1. J was trimmed by 8 bases and V by 4 bases; bases with no gene match: 8. Germline CDR1 reads GTSNPN; CDR2 reads SVGIG (reference sequence). This CDR3 contains 13 residues. CDR3 region: CAWMGQGGGGYTF. The CDR3 DNA is TGTGCCTGGATGGGACAGGGAGGCGGAGGCTACACCTTC.

This chain connects TRBV20-1 to TRBJ2-1; TRBD2 might be the D (5 bases). The CDR3 is 11 residues long. V dropped 6 bases and J dropped 8 bases, with 11 bases sitting between them. Germline V gene sequence: CDR1 DFQATT, CDR2 SNEGSKA (reference sequence). CDR3 bases: TGCAGTGCCCCGAGGGTCGATGAGCAGTTCTTC. Residues: CSAPRVDEQFF.

The rearrangement links TRBV25-1 to TRBJ1-2; 7 bases are shared with TRBD1. Germline CDR1 and CDR2: MGHDK and SYGVNS. Trimming removed 4 bases from V and 4 bases from J; junction bases left unmatched: 6. The CDR3 length is 14 residues. This chain's CDR3 is CASSATDRTYGYTF. CDR3 nucleotide sequence: TGTGCCAGCAGTGCCACGGACAGGACCTATGGCTACACCTTC.

As regards this clone: At the DNA level, this CDR3 is encoded by other sequences in the same sample as well. V and J are TRBV6-5 and TRBJ2-7; no definite D call. The CDR3 spans 12 residues. Germline V CDR1 and CDR2: MNHEY, SVGAGI. V gave up 4 bases and J gave up 4 bases, with 8 bases separating them. Here the CDR3 reads CASSSRGYEQYF. The CDR3 nucleotides read TGTGCCAGCAGTTCGCGTGGTTACGAGCAGTACTTC.

The chain joins TRBV11-3 to TRBJ2-1; 10 bases align to TRBD1. V shed 5 bases, J shed 3 bases, and the junction held 4 bases outside the gene matches. This CDR3 spans 15 amino acids. Germline V gene sequence: CDR1 SGHNT, CDR2 YENEEA. CDR3 amino acids: CASSPGTGVYNEQFF. The CDR3 DNA follows: TGTGCCAGCAGCCCTGGGACAGGGGTCTACAATGAGCAGTTCTTC.

This chain joins TRBV6-5 and TRBJ2-5; 8 nucleotides line up with TRBD1. V lost 0 bases and J lost 1; bases outside the gene matches: 4. The CDR3 loop spans 16 amino acids. Per germline, CDR1 MNHEY and CDR2 SVGAGI. As DNA, the CDR3 is TGTGCCAGCAGTTACTCGAGTGGGACAGGCCAAGAGACCCAGTACTTC. It codes for CASSYSSGTGQETQYF.